This record concerns one T cell receptor beta chain sequence. What it binds is not known. The CDR3 sequence is 13 residues long. Losses at the gene ends were 5 bases for V and 3 bases for J; bases not matched to a gene: 4. The germline V gene has CDR1 MNHEY and CDR2 SVGAGI. The roughly 120-subject validation cohort, separate from the approximately 660-subject first cohort, included the donors. Produced via immunoSEQ multiplex PCR; TCRdb's table is partial and in-frame only. Altogether over 150,000 clones are present, around 88% being singletons, with the ten largest covering under 25%. This record belongs to a study of cytomegalovirus exposure and HLA in healthy donors. Study conclusions and caveats: According to a subsequent analysis, TCR clusters identified in the first cohort showed a tendency to co-occur across the 120 validation repertoires. The authors enumerated 150 to 200 TCR beta chains as linked to cytomegalovirus. Many donors shared some public TCRs, even though most TCR sequences were rare.

This receptor was taken from a man aged 18 to 30 in good health and CMV-seropositive. This rearrangement joins TRBV6-5 to TRBJ2-7, with 7 bases fitting TRBD2. The sample comprised PBMCs. This CDR3 is CASSRGLIYEQYF. As DNA, the CDR3 is TGTGCCAGCAGTCGGGGACTAATCTACGAGCAGTACTTC.